Described below is a single T cell receptor (beta chain) sequence and its context. Its antigen is unknown. The data are from a study of T cell repertoires in cytomegalovirus infection. On the study more broadly: Indicated by public TCR beta signatures were CMV infection and matching HLA type.

The ends lost 5 bases at V and 6 bases at J; junction bases unmatched: 6. Looked up from germline, CDR1 is SSHAT and CDR2 is FNYEAQ (reference sequence). The CDR3 is made up of 14 amino acids. TCRdb passed the reads through MiXCR, listing each CDR3 protein once. The sample contains approximately 910,000 distinct CDR3 sequences, less than 35% of which appear only once. The material was cultured CD8+ T cells from PBMCs, obtained from culture after CMV antigen stimulation. The TCR originated in a human donor in good health (CMV status not recorded). Some clones in this sample may be carry-over from other donors' samples. This rearrangement joins TRBV7-7 to TRBJ1-5; TRBD1 agrees at 8 bases. For the CDR3, the DNA is TGTGCCAGCAGCACCGGACAGGGAGTTCAGCCCCAGCATTTT. This translates into CASSTGQGVQPQHF.